Below, 24 T cell receptor beta chains from the same sample are listed, as sequenced in a study of T cell responses to AZD1222 COVID-19 vaccine. The table came from immunoSEQ multiplex PCR; TCRdb's copy has only in-frame clones and leaves some out. The sample yields about 120,000 clones, approximately 90% seen once. This material consisted of peripheral blood, taken on day 0 of AZD1222 vaccination. These receptor sequences come from an adult in good health.

The rearrangement links TRBV19 to TRBJ2-7; 10 bases align to TRBD1. The germline V gene has CDR1 LNHDA and CDR2 SQIVND (reference sequence). The CDR3 length is 14 residues. Germline trimming cut 4 bases from V and 6 bases from J; bases unmatched to any gene: 6. CDR3 nucleotide sequence: TGTGCCAGTAGTACACCGGGACAGGGGCGCGAGCAGTACTTC. Amino acids: CASSTPGQGREQYF.

This chain joins TRBV6-6 and TRBJ2-6; D gene ambiguous. This CDR3 contains 14 residues. CDR1 is MNHNY, CDR2 SVGAGI, per germline (reference sequence). Trimming pared 6 bases from V and 0 bases from J, leaving 6 bases between. CDR3 DNA: TGTGCCAGCAGCCCCTACTCTGGGGCCAACGTCCTGACTTTC. Its translation: CASSPYSGANVLTF.

The chain joins TRBV4-3 to TRBJ1-2; D gene uncertain. Germline CDR1 reads LGHNA; CDR2 reads YSLEER. Trimming took off 0 bases at V and 8 bases at J, with 16 bases between the two ends. This CDR3 has 15 residues. CDR3 residues: CASSQETERDHGYTF. CDR3 bases: TGCGCCAGCAGCCAAGAAACGGAAAGGGATCACGGCTACACCTTC.

The chain combines TRBV9 with TRBJ2-3, with a tentative D call TRBD1 (6 bases). Germline V lookup: CDR1 SGDLS, CDR2 YYNGEE. This CDR3 has 14 amino acids. V dropped 3 bases and J dropped 3 bases, with 11 bases sitting between them. The CDR3 bases are TGTGCCAGCAGCGAGGGACATTATACAGATACGCAGTATTTT. Its protein product is CASSEGHYTDTQYF.

The chain has TRBV6-2 or TRBV6-3 and TRBJ1-5; possibly TRBD1 for D (5 bases). CDR1 is MNHEY and CDR2 is SVGEGT in the germline V gene. V lost 6 bases and J lost 0, with 12 bases in between. CDR3 length equals 15 residues. CDR3 protein: CASSTGGDSNQPQHF. As DNA, the CDR3 is TGTGCCAGCAGCACCGGGGGGGATAGCAATCAGCCCCAGCATTTT.

In this sample, this clone turned up once. The gene calls are TRBV27 and TRBJ1-2; D is ambiguous. V gave up 5 bases and J gave up 4 bases, with 14 bases separating them. The CDR3 loop spans 14 amino acids. Germline loops: CDR1 MNHEY, CDR2 SMNVEV (reference sequence). The CDR3: CASSNFPVGYGYTF. The CDR3 coding sequence is TGTGCCAGCAGTAACTTCCCGGTAGGCTATGGCTACACCTTC.

This clone was observed a few times. The chain links TRBV7-9 to TRBJ1-2; TRBD1 matches at 8 bases. CDR1 SEHNR and CDR2 FQNEAQ come from the germline V gene (reference sequence). V was clipped by 5 bases and J by 2 bases; unmatched bases: 7. This CDR3 has 15 amino acids. Here the CDR3 DNA reads TGTGCCAGCAGCACTGGACAGGGTAGAAACTATGGCTACACCTTC. Protein product: CASSTGQGRNYGYTF.

V gene TRBV14 combines with J gene TRBJ1-2; 9 bases match TRBD1. Germline V gene data show CDR1 as SGHDN and CDR2 as FVKESK. The CDR3 contains 14 residues. V lost 2 bases and J lost 8; bases outside the gene matches: 6. The CDR3 is CASSQFEGTGGYTF. CDR3 bases: TGTGCCAGCAGCCAATTTGAGGGGACAGGGGGCTACACCTTC. The variable domain in full, completed from reference TRBV14 and TRBJ1-2, reads EAGVTQFPSHSVIEKGQTVTLRCDPISGHDNLYWYRRVMGKEIKFLLHFVKESKQDESGMPNNRFLAERTGGTYSTLKVQPAELEDSGVYFCASSQFEGTGGYTFGSGTRLTVV.

The rearrangement joins TRBV19 to TRBJ1-3; TRBD1 might be the D (5 bases). Germline CDR1 and CDR2: LNHDA and SQIVND (reference sequence). Trimming stripped 6 bases from V and 3 bases from J, with 9 bases between. This CDR3 has 13 residues. The CDR3 protein is CASRRGSGNTIYF. CDR3 DNA: TGTGCCAGTAGAAGGGGTAGTGGAAACACCATATATTTT.

The V gene is TRBV18, the J gene TRBJ1-3; no clear D gene. CDR1 KGHSH and CDR2 LQKENI come from the germline V gene. The CDR3 contains 15 residues. Trimming removed 4 bases at V and 2 bases at J, with 12 bases between. DNA of the CDR3: TGTGCCAGCTCACTTCAGGAGGCCCCTGGAAACACCATATATTTT. The encoded protein is CASSLQEAPGNTIYF.

The chain combines TRBV4-1 with TRBJ2-2; 9 bases align to TRBD2. Germline CDR1 is MGHRA and CDR2 is YSYEKL. With 3 bases clipped from V and 11 bases from J, the junction kept 13 bases outside the gene matches. This CDR3 is built from 16 residues. The CDR3 sequence is CASSQPNLAGDPELFF. The CDR3 nucleotides read TGCGCCAGCAGCCAGCCCAATTTAGCGGGGGATCCCGAGCTGTTTTTT.

The chain employs TRBV6-5 and TRBJ1-3; D not resolved. This CDR3 contains 13 residues. V lost 8 bases and J lost 1, with 9 bases in between. Germline V gene sequence: CDR1 MNHEY, CDR2 SVGAGI. In DNA, the CDR3 is TGTGCCAGCGGTTGGTCTTCTGGAAACACCATATATTTT. Amino acids: CASGWSSGNTIYF.

The V call is TRBV19, the J call TRBJ2-3; 8 nucleotides align to TRBD2. Germline-derived CDR1 and CDR2 are LNHDA and SQIVND (reference sequence). V shed 4 bases, J shed 2 bases, and the junction held 11 bases outside the gene matches. The CDR3 runs to 17 residues. CDR3 sequence: CASSTGRGGGYTDTQYF. CDR3 sequence (DNA): TGTGCCAGTAGTACTGGGCGGGGCGGGGGGTACACAGATACGCAGTATTTT.

The chain links TRBV7-2 to TRBJ1-2, with D unclear. CDR1 SGHTA and CDR2 FQGNSA come from the germline V gene. V was shortened by 0 bases and J by 0 bases, with 8 bases between the two germline ends. The CDR3 is 15 amino acids. CDR3 coding DNA: TGTGCCAGCAGCTTAGCGCGGGCAGCTAACTATGGCTACACCTTC. Protein: CASSLARAANYGYTF.

V usage is TRBV7-9 and J usage is TRBJ1-3, with D unclear. V gave up 5 bases and J gave up 4 bases, with 9 bases separating them. The CDR3 sequence is 13 residues long. Germline loops: CDR1 SEHNR, CDR2 FQNEAQ (reference sequence). DNA for the CDR3: TGTGCCAGCAGCCTACTGCAGGGAAACACCATATATTTT. Protein: CASSLLQGNTIYF.

The chain carries TRBV25-1 and TRBJ1-6, with 9 bases fitting TRBD1. There are 15 residues in the CDR3. The V segment lost 4 bases and the J segment 10 bases; nucleotides outside the gene matches: 8. CDR1 is MGHDK and CDR2 is SYGVNS in the germline V gene. The CDR3 DNA reads TGTGCCAGCAGTGCGAACGGACAGGGGAGCTCACCCCTCCACTTT. Protein sequence: CASSANGQGSSPLHF.

This chain connects TRBV24-1 to TRBJ2-7, with D perhaps matching TRBD1 (5 bases). This CDR3 contains 13 residues. The germline V gene has CDR1 KGHDR and CDR2 SFDVKD. Trimming took 12 bases from V and 6 from J, leaving 20 bases between them. The CDR3, as DNA: TGTGCCGCTCGGACACCTGAGCTGGGCGAGCAGTACTTC. As protein: CAARTPELGEQYF.

The V and J genes are TRBV7-2 and TRBJ1-5; D unclear. CDR1 and CDR2 from the germline V gene are SGHTA and FQGNSA. CDR3 length: 15 residues. Trimming removed 1 base at V and 2 bases at J, with 9 bases between. CDR3 region: CASSLVGDRNQPQHF. The CDR3 nucleotides read TGTGCCAGCAGCTTAGTAGGAGATCGCAATCAGCCCCAGCATTTT.

The chain couples TRBV20-1 to TRBJ1-1; D gene ambiguous. This CDR3 has 8 amino acids. V lost 3 bases to trimming and J lost 11 bases, with 4 bases between them. Germline V lookup: CDR1 DFQATT, CDR2 SNEGSKA (reference sequence). CDR3 sequence reads: CSASWAFF. The CDR3 DNA reads TGCAGTGCTAGTTGGGCTTTCTTT.

The J gene is TRBJ2-7, the V gene TRBV11-2; 7 bases map to TRBD1. Germline trimming cut 1 base from V and 0 bases from J; bases unmatched to any gene: 3. The CDR3 has 15 amino acids. Germline V gene data show CDR1 as SGHAT and CDR2 as FQNNGV. The CDR3 DNA reads TGTGCCAGCAGCTTAGGGGACAGAGCCTCCTACGAGCAGTACTTC. Protein sequence: CASSLGDRASYEQYF.

This rearrangement joins TRBV29-1 to TRBJ2-2, with TRBD1 matching 9 bases. Germline V lookup: CDR1 SQVTM, CDR2 ANQGSEA. J was trimmed by 8 bases and V by 0 bases; bases with no gene match: 7. The CDR3 totals 15 residues. The CDR3 region is CSVEELRTGAGELFF. As DNA, the CDR3 is TGCAGCGTTGAAGAGTTGAGGACAGGGGCTGGGGAGCTGTTTTTT.

This chain connects TRBV27 to TRBJ1-4, with 11 bases matching TRBD1. The ends lost 7 bases at V and 8 bases at J; junction bases unmatched: 15. CDR1 is MNHEY, CDR2 SMNVEV, per germline (reference sequence). The CDR3 runs 17 residues. The CDR3, as DNA: TGTGCCAGCACCGCGGGACGATGGACAGGGGGCTCGGAAAAACTGTTTTTT. Amino acids: CASTAGRWTGGSEKLFF. Combining the CDR3 with reference TRBV27 and TRBJ1-4 gives the whole variable domain EAQVTQNPRYLITVTGKKLTVTCSQNMNHEYMSWYRQDPGLGLRQIYYSMNVEVTDKGDVPEGYKVSRKEKRNFPLILESPSPNQTSLYFCASTAGRWTGGSEKLFFGSGTQLSVL.

This CDR3 is CASSHRESSSPLHF. The CDR3 DNA is TGTGCCAGCTCACACCGGGAAAGCAGTTCACCCCTCCACTTT. V usage is TRBV18 and J usage is TRBJ1-6; D gene ambiguous. This CDR3 spans 14 amino acids. V lost 4 bases to trimming and J lost 9 bases, with 13 bases between them. Looked up from germline, CDR1 is KGHSH and CDR2 is LQKENI.

This sequence joins TRBV7-8 and TRBJ2-3; 7 bases are a match to TRBD1. V lost 5 bases to trimming and J lost 3 bases; unmatched junction nucleotides: 5. The germline gives CDR1 SGHVS, CDR2 FQNEAQ. The CDR3 has 14 residues. The CDR3 nucleotides are TGTGCCAGCAGCCCCGGGACAGCGACAGATACGCAGTATTTT. It translates to CASSPGTATDTQYF.